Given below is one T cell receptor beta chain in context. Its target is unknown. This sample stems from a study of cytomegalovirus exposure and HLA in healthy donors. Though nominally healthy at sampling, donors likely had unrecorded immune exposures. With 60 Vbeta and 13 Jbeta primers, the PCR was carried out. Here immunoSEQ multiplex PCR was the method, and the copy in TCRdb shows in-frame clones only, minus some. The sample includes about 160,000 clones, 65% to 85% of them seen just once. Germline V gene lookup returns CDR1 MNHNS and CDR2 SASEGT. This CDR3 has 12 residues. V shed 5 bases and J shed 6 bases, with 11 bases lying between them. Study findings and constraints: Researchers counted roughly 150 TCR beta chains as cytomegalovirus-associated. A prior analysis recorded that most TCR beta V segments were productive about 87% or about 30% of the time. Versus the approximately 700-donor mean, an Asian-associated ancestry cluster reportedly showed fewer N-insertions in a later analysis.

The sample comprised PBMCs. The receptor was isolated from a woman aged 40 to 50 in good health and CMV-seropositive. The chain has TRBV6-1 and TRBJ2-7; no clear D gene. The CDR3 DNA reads TGTGCCAGCAGTCCGCAGGCGCCCGAGCAGTACTTC. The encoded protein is CASSPQAPEQYF.